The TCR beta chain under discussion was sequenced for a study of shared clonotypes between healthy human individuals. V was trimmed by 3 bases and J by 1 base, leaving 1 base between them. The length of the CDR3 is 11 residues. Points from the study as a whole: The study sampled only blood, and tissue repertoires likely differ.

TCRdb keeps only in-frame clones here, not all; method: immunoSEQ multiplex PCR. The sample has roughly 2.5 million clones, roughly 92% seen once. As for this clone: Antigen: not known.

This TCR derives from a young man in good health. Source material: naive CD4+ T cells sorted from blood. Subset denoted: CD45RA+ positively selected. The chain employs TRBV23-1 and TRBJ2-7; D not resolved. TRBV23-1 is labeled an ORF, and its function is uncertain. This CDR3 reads CASSQSYEQYF. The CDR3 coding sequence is TGCGCCAGCAGTCAGTCCTACGAGCAGTACTTC.